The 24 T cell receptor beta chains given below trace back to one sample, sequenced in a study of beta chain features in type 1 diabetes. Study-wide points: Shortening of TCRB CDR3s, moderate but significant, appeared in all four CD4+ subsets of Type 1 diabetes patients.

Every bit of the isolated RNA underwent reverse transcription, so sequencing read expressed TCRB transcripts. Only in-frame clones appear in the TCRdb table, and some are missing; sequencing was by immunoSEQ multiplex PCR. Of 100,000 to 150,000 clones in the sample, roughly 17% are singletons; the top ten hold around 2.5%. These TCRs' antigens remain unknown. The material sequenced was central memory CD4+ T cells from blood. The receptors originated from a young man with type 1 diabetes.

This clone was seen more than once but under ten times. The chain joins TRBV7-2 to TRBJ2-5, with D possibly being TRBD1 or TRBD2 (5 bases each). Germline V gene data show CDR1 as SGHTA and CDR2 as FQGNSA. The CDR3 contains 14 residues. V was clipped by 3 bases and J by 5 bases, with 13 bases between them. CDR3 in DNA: TGTGCCAGCAGCTTTTCGGTCAGGGAGGAGACCCAGTACTTC. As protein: CASSFSVREETQYF.

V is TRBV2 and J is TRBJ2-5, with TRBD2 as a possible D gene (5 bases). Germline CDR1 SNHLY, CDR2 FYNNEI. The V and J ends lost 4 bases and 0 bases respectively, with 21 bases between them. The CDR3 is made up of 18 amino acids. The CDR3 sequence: CASSVGELRLWYQETQYF. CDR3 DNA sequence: TGTGCCAGCAGTGTTGGGGAGCTTAGACTTTGGTACCAAGAGACCCAGTACTTC.

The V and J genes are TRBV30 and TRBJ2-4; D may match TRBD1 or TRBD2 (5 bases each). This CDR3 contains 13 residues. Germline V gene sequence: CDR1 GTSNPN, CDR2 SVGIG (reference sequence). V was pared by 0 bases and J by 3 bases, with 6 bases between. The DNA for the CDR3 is TGTGCCTGGAGTGTGGGGGACAAAAACATTCAGTACTTC. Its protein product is CAWSVGDKNIQYF.

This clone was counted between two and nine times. CDR3 sequence: CASSLTGDYEQYF. CDR3 in DNA: TGTGCCAGCAGCTTAACAGGGGACTACGAGCAGTACTTC. V gene TRBV7-9 combines with J gene TRBJ2-7, with 7 bases matching TRBD1. The V and J ends lost 2 bases and 3 bases, in that order; junction bases with no gene match: 1. The CDR3 has 13 residues. Germline V gives CDR1 SEHNR, CDR2 FQNEAQ (reference sequence).

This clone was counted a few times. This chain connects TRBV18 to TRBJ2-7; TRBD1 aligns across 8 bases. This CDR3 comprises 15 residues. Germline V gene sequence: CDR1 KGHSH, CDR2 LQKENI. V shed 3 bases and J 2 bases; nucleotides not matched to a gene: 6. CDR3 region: CASSPGTGGAYEQYF. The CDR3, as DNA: TGTGCCAGCTCACCCGGGACAGGTGGTGCCTACGAGCAGTACTTC.

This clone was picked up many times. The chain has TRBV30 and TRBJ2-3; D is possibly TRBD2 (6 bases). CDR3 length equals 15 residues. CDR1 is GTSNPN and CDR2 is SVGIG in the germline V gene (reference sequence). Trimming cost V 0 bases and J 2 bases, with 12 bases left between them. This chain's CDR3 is CAWSVGSGPTDTQYF. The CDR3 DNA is TGTGCCTGGAGTGTAGGTAGCGGACCCACAGATACGCAGTATTTT. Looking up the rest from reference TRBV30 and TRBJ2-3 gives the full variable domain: SQTIHQWPATLVQPVGSPLSLECTVEGTSNPNLYWYRQAAGRGLQLLFYSVGIGQISSEVPQNLSASRPQDRQFILSSKKLLLSDSGFYLCAWSVGSGPTDTQYFGPGTRLTVL.

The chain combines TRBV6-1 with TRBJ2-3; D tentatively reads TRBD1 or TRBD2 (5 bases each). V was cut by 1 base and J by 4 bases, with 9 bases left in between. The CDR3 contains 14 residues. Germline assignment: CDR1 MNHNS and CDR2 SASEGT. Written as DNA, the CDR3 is TGTGCCAGCAGTGAAGTGGGGGTCCCAGATACGCAGTATTTT. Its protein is CASSEVGVPDTQYF.

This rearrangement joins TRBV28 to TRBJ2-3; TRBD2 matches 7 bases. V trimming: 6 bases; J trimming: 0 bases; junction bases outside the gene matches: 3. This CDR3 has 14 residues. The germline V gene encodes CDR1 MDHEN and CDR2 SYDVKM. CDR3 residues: CASSIAGSTDTQYF. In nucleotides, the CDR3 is TGTGCCAGCAGCATAGCGGGTAGCACAGATACGCAGTATTTT.

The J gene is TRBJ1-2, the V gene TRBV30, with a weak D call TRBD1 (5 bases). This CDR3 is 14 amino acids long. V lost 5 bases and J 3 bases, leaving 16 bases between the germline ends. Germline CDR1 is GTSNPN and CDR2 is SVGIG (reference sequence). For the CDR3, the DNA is TGTGCCTGGGCCCCAGGGAGGGTTGACTATGGCTACACCTTC. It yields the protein CAWAPGRVDYGYTF.

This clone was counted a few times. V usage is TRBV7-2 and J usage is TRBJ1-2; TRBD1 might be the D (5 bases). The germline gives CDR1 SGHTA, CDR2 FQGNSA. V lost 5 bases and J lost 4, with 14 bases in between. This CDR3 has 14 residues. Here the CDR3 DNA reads TGTGCCAGCAGCCCGGACACCTCTAGCTATGGCTACACCTTC. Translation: CASSPDTSSYGYTF.

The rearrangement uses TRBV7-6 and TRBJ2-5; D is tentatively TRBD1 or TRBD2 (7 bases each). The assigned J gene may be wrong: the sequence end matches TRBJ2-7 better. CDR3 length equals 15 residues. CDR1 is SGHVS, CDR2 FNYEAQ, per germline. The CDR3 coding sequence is TGTGCCAGCAGCAATCCAGGGGGGGTCTCCTACGAGCAGTACTTC. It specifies CASSNPGGVSYEQYF.

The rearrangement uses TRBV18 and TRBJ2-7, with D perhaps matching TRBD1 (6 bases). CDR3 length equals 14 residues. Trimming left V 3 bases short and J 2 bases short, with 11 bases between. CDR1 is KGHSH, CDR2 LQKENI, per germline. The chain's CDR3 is CASSPRQDAYEQYF. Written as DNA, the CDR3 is TGTGCCAGCTCACCTAGACAGGACGCCTACGAGCAGTACTTC. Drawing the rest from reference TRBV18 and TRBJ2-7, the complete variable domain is NAGVMQNPRHLVRRRGQEARLRCSPMKGHSHVYWYRQLPEEGLKFMVYLQKENIIDESGMPKERFSAEFPKEGPSILRIQQVVRGDSAAYFCASSPRQDAYEQYFGPGTRLTVT.

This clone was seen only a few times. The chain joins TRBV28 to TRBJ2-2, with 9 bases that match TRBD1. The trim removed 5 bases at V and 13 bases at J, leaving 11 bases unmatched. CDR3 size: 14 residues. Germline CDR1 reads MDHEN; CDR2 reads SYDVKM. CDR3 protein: CASSLSGTGNWLFF. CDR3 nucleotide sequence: TGTGCCAGCAGTCTCTCCGGGACAGGGAATTGGCTGTTTTTT.

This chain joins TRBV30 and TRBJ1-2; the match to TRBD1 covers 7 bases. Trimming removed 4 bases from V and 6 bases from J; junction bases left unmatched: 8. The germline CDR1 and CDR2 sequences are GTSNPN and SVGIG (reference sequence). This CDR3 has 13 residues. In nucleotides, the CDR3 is TGTGCCTGGACCAGACAGGGACCGAATGGCTACACCTTC. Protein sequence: CAWTRQGPNGYTF.

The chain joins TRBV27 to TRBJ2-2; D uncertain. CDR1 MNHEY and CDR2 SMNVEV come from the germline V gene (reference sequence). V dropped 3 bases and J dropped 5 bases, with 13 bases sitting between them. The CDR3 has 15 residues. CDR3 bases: TGTGCCAGCAGTTTTCATCTAAAACTTACCGGGGAGCTGTTTTTT. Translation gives CASSFHLKLTGELFF.

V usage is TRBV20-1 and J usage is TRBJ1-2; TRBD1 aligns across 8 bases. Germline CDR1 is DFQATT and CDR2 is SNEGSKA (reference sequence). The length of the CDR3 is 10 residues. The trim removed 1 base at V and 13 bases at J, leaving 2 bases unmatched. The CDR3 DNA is TGCAGTGCTAGAGGGACAGGGCTCACCTTC. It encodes CSARGTGLTF.

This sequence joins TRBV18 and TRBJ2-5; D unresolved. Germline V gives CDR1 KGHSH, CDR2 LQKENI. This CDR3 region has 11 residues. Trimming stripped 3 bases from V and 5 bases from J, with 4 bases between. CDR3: CASSPEETQYF. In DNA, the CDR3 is TGTGCCAGCTCACCCGAGGAGACCCAGTACTTC.

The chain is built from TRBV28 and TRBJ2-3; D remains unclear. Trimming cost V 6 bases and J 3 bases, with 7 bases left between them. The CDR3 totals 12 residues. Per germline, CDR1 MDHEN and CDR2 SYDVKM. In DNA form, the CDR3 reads TGTGCCAGCAGGGGATGGACAGATACGCAGTATTTT. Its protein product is CASRGWTDTQYF.

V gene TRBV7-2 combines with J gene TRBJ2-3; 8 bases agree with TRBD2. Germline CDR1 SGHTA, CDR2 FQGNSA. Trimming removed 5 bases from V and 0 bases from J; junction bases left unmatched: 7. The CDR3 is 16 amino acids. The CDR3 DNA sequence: TGTGCCAGCAGCCGAGGACTAGCTCGGAGCACAGATACGCAGTATTTT. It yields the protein CASSRGLARSTDTQYF.

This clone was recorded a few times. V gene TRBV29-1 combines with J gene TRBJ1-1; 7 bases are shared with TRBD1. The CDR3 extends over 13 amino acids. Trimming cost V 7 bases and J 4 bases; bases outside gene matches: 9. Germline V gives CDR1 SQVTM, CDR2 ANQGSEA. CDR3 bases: TGCAGCGCCCATCGACAGGGTGCCACTGAAGCTTTCTTT. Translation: CSAHRQGATEAFF.

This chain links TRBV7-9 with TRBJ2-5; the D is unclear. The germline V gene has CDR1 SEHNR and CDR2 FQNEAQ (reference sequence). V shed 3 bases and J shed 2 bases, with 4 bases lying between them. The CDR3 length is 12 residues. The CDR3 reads CASSFGQETQYF. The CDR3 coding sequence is TGTGCCAGCAGCTTTGGTCAAGAGACCCAGTACTTC.

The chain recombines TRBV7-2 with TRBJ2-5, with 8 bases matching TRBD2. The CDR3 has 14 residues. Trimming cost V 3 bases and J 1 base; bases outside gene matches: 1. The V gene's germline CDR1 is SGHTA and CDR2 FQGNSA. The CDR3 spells CASSFGGVQETQYF. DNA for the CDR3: TGTGCCAGCAGCTTCGGGGGGGTCCAAGAGACCCAGTACTTC.

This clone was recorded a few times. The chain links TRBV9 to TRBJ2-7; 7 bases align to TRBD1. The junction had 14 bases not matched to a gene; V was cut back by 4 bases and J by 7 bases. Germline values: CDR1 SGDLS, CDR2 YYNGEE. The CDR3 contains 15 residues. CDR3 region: CASSLQGSQKGEQYF. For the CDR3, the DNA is TGTGCCAGCAGCCTACAGGGGTCCCAGAAGGGTGAGCAGTACTTC.

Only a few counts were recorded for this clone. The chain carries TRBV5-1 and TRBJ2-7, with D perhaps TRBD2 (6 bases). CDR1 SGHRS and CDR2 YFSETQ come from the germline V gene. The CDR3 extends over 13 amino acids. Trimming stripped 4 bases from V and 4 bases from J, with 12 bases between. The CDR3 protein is CASSSDGRYEQYF. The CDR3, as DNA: TGCGCCAGCAGCAGTGACGGGAGATACGAGCAGTACTTC.